This T cell receptor (beta chain) comes out of a study of CD8 T cells in ankylosing spondylitis. Study-wide findings and caveats: Reportedly, disease-linked clones are significantly enriched in ankylosing spondylitis patients' matched synovial fluid. Ankylosing spondylitis blood seemed to carry a telltale TCR beta motif made of eight or nine highly homologous variants. Certain motif variants had earlier been reported in reactive arthritis synovial fluid and blood.

TCR beta libraries were made by quantitative 5'-RACE with molecular barcodes. TCRdb called the 5' RACE reads again in MiXCR, with one record for every CDR3 protein. This table holds 8,500 to 9,000 distinct CDR3 sequences, around 4% found once. By proportion, this clonotype is medium-sized. Its target is not known. The CDR3 contains 14 residues. V shed 3 bases and J shed 3 bases, with 13 bases lying between them. Looked up from germline, CDR1 is SGDLS and CDR2 is YYNGEE. The chain couples TRBV9 to TRBJ2-7; D assignment may be TRBD1 or TRBD2 (5 bases each). The material sequenced was blood, either unsorted or a sorted T cell fraction (not recorded which). The receptor was derived from a female donor with ankylosing spondylitis or in good health (not recorded which). As DNA, the CDR3 is TGTGCCAGCAGCGCTACCGGGACCATCTACGAGCAGTACTTC. This sequence encodes CASSATGTIYEQYF.